A single T cell receptor (beta chain) is shown here with its context. Germline V gives CDR1 KGHSH, CDR2 LQKENI. The ends were cut back, 1 base at V and 4 bases at J, with 10 bases in the middle. This CDR3 contains 14 residues. The data were obtained in a study of blood T cell repertoires in COVID-19. Study overall: Sites across the United States, Italy and Spain contributed samples from acute and convalescent COVID-19. Sources were T cells, B-cell-depleted T cells, or PBMCs; the material itself was cDNA or gDNA.

Original handling: Estimation of nucleated cell counts relied on the amplification of reference gene primers. Here immunoSEQ multiplex PCR was the method, and the copy in TCRdb shows in-frame clones only, minus some. V, J and clone size reflect that table, while D and trimming were determined from the DNA. The sample includes about 210,000 clones, more than 70% of them seen just once. The V call is TRBV18, the J call TRBJ2-5; D is perhaps TRBD1 (6 bases). The clonotype originates from a human donor in a cohort sampled during active COVID-19. Sequenced: peripheral blood. For the CDR3, the DNA is TGTGCCAGCTCACCACAGGCCAGGGGAGAGACCCAGTACTTC. Amino acid sequence: CASSPQARGETQYF. The full variable domain, rest sourced from reference TRBV18 and TRBJ2-5, is NAGVMQNPRHLVRRRGQEARLRCSPMKGHSHVYWYRQLPEEGLKFMVYLQKENIIDESGMPKERFSAEFPKEGPSILRIQQVVRGDSAAYFCASSPQARGETQYFGPGTRLLVL.